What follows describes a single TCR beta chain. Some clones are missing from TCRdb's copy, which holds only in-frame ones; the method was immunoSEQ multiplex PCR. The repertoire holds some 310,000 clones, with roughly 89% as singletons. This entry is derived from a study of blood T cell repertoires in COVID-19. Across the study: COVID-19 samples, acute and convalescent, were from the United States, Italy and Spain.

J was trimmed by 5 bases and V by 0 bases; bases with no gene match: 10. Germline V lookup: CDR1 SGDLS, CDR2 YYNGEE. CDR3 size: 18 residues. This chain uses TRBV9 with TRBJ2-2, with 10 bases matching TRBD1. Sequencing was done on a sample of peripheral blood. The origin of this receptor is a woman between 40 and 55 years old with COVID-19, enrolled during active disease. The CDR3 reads CASSVAADRGIRTGELFF. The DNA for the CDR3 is TGTGCCAGCAGCGTAGCCGCGGACAGGGGGATTCGGACCGGGGAGCTGTTTTTT.